These T cell receptor beta chains were read from a single sample in a study of cytomegalovirus exposure and HLA in healthy donors. The repertoire was sequenced with immunoSEQ multiplex PCR; TCRdb's copy has only in-frame clones and lacks some. The table gives about 130,000 clones; the top ten clones make up 2% to 2.5% of it. Sequencing was carried out using PBMCs. The receptors come from a man in his forties or fifties in good health and CMV-seronegative. Both conserved end residues are trimmed from each CDR3.

v_call cdr3_aa
TRBV19 ATASTYLMNTEAF
TRBV7-9 ASSPDRWIHTEAF
TRBV6-1 ASSGIPRGDTQY
TRBV7-8 ASSVLTGSNQPQH
TRBV5-1 ASAEPGGTEQF
TRBV7-9 ASSLAQVSHTEAF
TRBV28 ASRSARTGDTEQY
TRBV18 ASSPGTSGNEQY
TRBV30 AWRGDAGGGGTEAF
TRBV7-2 ASSRFRLAGGGETQY
TRBV2 ASSVLDRGPGELF
TRBV19 ASSIKAVTGELF
TRBV18 ASSPGDSQSTDTQY
TRBV10-3 AISEFPPGQGFDGYT
TRBV9 ASSDSGGDNEKLF
TRBV29-1 SVALGGGYEQY
TRBV5-8 ASGTRDQPQH
TRBV9 ASSVELAGYNEQF
TRBV28 ASSSGGNYGYT
TRBV6-5 ASSPGTGPYEQY
TRBV18 ASSWIQGDNEQF
TRBV15 ATSSPGGQSNYGYT
TRBV7-9 ASSPTPGQGPYGYT
TRBV5-1 ASSELGGQGNSPLH
TRBV7-3 ASSLSGRGNTGELF
TRBV5-5 ASSQGTSGQETQY
TRBV30 AWVEQGRGSNQPQH
TRBV29-1 SVDLQGADYT
TRBV19 ASRGGQLSEQY
TRBV16 ASSHMTHQETQY
TRBV13 ASSLGGAGDVADTQY
TRBV27 ASRGTWLYEQY
TRBV7-9 ASSLGDVGARETQY
TRBV28 ASSLTTTRQF
TRBV7-2 ASSRGGSHTEAF
TRBV7-6 ASSLAAWAGTQEQY
TRBV7-8 ASNQQSGPLRGEQF
TRBV5-1 ASSLGAGAGTEAF
TRBV25-1 ASSEGTGRGEQY
TRBV6-5 ASGGRRNTEAF
TRBV7-9 ASSLGQANYGYT
TRBV14 ASSYRRGGEQF
TRBV10-1 ASSGLVTTQY
TRBV9 ASTLGGASTDTQY
TRBV19 ASSPQGGLAGGEQY
TRBV2 ASSGQGYTEAF
TRBV4-1 ASSRVRGQYQETQY
TRBV7-6 ASSLAGTPPVDEQF
TRBV6-5 ASSYSTGGQPQH
TRBV28 ASSFGLGQDQETQY
TRBV9 ASRTDVGSTDTQY
TRBV6-5 ATTPGRRAYEQY
TRBV13 ASSLRLRGTGELF
TRBV5-4 ASSYSDRGSYEQY
TRBV15 ATSRDRETIYGYT